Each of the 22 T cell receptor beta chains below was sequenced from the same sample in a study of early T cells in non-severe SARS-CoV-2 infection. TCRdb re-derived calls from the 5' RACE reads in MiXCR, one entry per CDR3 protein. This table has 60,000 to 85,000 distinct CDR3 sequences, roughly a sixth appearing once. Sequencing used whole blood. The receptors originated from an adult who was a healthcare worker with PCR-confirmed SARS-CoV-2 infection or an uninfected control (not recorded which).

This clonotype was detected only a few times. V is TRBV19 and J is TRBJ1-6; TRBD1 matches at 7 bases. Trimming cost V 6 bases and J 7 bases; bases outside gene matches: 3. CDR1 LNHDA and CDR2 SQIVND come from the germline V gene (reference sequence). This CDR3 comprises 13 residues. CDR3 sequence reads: CASRQGQNSPLHF. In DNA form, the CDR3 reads TGTGCCAGTAGACAGGGGCAAAATTCACCCCTCCACTTT.

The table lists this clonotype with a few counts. This CDR3 reads CASSHFEAQLTEAFF. The CDR3 region has the DNA TGTGCCAGCAGCCACTTTGAGGCCCAGCTCACTGAAGCTTTCTTT. The chain links TRBV4-2 to TRBJ1-1; no reliable D call. The CDR3 sequence is 15 residues long. V lost 3 bases to trimming and J lost 4 bases, with 15 bases between them. Germline CDR1 is LGHNA and CDR2 is YNFKEQ.

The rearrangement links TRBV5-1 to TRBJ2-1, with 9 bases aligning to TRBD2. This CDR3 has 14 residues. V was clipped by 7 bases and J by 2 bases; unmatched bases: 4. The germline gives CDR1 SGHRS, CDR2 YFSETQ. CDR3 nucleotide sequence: TGCGCCAGCCGACTAGCGGAAACCTACAATGAGCAGTTCTTC. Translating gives CASRLAETYNEQFF.

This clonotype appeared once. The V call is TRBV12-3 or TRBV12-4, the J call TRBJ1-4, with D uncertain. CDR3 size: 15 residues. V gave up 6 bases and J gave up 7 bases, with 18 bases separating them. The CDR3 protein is CASSPWARTPEKLFF. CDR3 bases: TGTGCCAGCAGCCCCTGGGCCCGGACCCCTGAAAAACTGTTTTTT.

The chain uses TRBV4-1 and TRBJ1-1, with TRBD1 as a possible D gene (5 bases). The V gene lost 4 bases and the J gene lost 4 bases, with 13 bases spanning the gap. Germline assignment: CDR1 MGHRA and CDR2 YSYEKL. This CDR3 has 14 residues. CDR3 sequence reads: CASSPGRGGTEAFF. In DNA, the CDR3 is TGCGCCAGCAGCCCAGGACGGGGGGGCACTGAAGCTTTCTTT.

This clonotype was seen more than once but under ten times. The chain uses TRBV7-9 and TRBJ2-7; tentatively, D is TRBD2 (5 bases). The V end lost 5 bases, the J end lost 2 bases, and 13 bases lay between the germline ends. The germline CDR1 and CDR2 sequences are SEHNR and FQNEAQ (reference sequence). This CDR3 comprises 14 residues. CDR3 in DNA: TGTGCCAGCAGCACACCCGGAGGTACCTACGAGCAGTACTTC. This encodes CASSTPGGTYEQYF.

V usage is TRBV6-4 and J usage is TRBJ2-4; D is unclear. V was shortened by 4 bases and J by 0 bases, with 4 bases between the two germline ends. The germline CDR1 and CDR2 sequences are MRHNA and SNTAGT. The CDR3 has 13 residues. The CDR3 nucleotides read TGTGCCAGCAGTGCAAGAGCCAAAAACATTCAGTACTTC. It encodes CASSARAKNIQYF.

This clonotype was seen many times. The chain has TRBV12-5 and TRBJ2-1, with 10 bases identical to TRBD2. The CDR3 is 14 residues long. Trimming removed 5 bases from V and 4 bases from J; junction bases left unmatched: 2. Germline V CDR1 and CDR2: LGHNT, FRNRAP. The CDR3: CASGRTSGYNEQFF. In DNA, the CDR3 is TGTGCTAGTGGTCGGACTAGCGGTTACAATGAGCAGTTCTTC.

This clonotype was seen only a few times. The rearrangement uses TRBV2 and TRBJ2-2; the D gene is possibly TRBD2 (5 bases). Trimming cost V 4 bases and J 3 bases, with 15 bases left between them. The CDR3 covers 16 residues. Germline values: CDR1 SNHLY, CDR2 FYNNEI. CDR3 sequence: CASSAGGPWDTGELFF. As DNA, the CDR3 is TGTGCCAGCAGTGCTGGAGGTCCCTGGGACACCGGGGAGCTGTTTTTT.

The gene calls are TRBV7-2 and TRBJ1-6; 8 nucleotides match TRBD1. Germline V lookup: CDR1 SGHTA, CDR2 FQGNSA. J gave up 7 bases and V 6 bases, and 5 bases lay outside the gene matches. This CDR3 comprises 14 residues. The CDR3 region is CASRWTGRNSPLHF. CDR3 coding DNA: TGTGCCAGCAGATGGACAGGGCGGAATTCACCCCTCCACTTT.

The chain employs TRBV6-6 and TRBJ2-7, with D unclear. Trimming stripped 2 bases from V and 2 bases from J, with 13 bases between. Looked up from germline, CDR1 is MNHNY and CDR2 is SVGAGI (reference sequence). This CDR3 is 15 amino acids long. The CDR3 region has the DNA TGTGCCAGCAGTTACAGTCCCCTGGCACCCTACGAGCAGTACTTC. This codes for CASSYSPLAPYEQYF.

In DNA form, the CDR3 reads TGTGCCAGCAGCCGCACCCGAGGGTCCTACAATGAGCAGTTCTTC. This sequence encodes CASSRTRGSYNEQFF. The chain combines TRBV6-6 with TRBJ2-1, with D possibly TRBD2 on 5 matching bases. Trimming took 6 bases from V and 1 from J, leaving 13 bases between them. Germline-derived CDR1 and CDR2 are MNHNY and SVGAGI (reference sequence). CDR3 length: 15 residues.

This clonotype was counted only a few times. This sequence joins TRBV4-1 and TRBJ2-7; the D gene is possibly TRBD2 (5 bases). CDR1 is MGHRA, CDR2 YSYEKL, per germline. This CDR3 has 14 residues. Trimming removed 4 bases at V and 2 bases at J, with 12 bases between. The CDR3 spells CASSPRTLPYEQYF. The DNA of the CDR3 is TGCGCCAGCAGCCCCCGGACTCTACCCTACGAGCAGTACTTC.

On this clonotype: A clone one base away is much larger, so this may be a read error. CDR3 DNA: TGTGCCAGCAGTTTAACCCAACTAGCGGGGGGGAACACCGGGGAGCTGTTATTT. Protein: CASSLTQLAGGNTGELLF. The V and J genes are TRBV27 and TRBJ2-2; TRBD2 aligns across 13 bases. CDR3 size: 18 residues. Germline CDR1 reads MNHEY; CDR2 reads SMNVEV (reference sequence).

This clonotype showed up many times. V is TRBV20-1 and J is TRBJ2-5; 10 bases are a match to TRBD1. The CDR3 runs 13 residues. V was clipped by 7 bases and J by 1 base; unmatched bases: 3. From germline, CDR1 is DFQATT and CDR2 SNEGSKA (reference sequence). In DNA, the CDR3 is TGCAGTGTTAGGACAGGGGGCCAAGAGACCCAGTACTTC. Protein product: CSVRTGGQETQYF.

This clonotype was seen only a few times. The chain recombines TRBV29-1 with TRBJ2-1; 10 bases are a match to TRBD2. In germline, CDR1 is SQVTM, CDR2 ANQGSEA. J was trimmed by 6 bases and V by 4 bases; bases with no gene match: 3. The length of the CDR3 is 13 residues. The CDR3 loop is CSVVGLAVNEQFF. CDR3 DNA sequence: TGCAGCGTTGTTGGACTAGCGGTCAATGAGCAGTTCTTC.

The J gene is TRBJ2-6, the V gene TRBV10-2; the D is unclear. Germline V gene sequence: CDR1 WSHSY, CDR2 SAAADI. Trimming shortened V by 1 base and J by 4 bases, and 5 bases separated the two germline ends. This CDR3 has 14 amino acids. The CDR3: CASSELTGANVLTF. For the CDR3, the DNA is TGCGCCAGCAGTGAGTTAACCGGGGCCAACGTCCTGACTTTC.

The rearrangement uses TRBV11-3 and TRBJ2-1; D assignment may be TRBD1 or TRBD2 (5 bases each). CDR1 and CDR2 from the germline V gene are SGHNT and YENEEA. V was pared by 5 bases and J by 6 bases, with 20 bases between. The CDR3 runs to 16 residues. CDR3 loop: CASSHPGEGRGNEQFF. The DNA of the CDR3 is TGTGCCAGCAGCCACCCCGGAGAGGGACGAGGCAATGAGCAGTTCTTC. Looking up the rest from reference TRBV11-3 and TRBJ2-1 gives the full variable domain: EAGVVQSPRYKIIEKKQPVAFWCNPISGHNTLYWYLQNLGQGPELLIRYENEEAVDDSQLPKDRFSAERLKGVDSTLKIQPAELGDSAVYLCASSHPGEGRGNEQFFGPGTRLTVL.

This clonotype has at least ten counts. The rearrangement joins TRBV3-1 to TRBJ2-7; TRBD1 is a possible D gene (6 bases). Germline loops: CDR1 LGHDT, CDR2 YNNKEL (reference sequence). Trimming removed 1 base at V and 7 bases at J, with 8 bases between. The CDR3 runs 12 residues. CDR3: CASSQARGEQYF. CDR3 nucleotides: TGTGCCAGCAGCCAAGCCAGGGGTGAGCAGTACTTC.

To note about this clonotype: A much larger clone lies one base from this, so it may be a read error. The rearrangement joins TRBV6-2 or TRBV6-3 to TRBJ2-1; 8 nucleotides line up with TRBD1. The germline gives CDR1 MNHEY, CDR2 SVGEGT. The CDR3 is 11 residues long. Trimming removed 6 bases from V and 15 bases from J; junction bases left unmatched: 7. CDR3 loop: CASSTVTGVFF. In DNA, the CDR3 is TGTGCCAGCAGCACCGTGACAGGGGTGTTCTTC.

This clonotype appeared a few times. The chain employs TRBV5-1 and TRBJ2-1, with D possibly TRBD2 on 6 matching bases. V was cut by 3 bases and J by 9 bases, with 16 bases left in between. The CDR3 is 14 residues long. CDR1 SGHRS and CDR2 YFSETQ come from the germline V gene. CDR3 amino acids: CASSSGLLESEQFF. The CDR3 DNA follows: TGCGCCAGCAGCTCGGGACTTCTTGAGAGTGAGCAGTTCTTC.

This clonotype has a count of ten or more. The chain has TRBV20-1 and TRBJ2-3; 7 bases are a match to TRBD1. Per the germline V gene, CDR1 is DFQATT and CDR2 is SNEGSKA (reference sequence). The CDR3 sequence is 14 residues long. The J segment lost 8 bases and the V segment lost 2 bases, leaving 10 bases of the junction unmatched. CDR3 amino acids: CSARRDRAPATQYF. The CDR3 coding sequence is TGCAGTGCTAGACGGGACAGAGCGCCGGCTACGCAGTATTTT.